The 2 T cell receptor beta chains reported below all come from one sample, sequenced in a study of cytomegalovirus exposure and HLA in healthy donors. Profiled with immunoSEQ multiplex PCR; TCRdb holds only in-frame clones, not every one. The sample holds 100,000 to 150,000 clones, about nine tenths seen once. The sample taken for sequencing was PBMCs. These TCRs come from a man aged 18-30 years in good health and CMV-seropositive.

The chain joins TRBV7-9 to TRBJ1-1, with TRBD1 matching 7 bases. The ends lost 8 bases at V and 5 bases at J; junction bases unmatched: 5. CDR1 is SEHNR and CDR2 is FQNEAQ in the germline V gene (reference sequence). The CDR3 is 12 amino acids. The CDR3 DNA reads TGTGCCAGCGGCCTCAGGGGGACTGAAGCTTTCTTT. Translation gives CASGLRGTEAFF.

This clone was detected only once. This chain links TRBV6-5 with TRBJ1-3; D ambiguous. This CDR3 comprises 13 residues. Germline CDR1 is MNHEY and CDR2 is SVGAGI. The V end was cut by 0 bases, the J end by 5 bases, with 5 bases between. In nucleotides, the CDR3 is TGTGCCAGCAGTTACTCGCAGAGAAACACCATATATTTT. Protein: CASSYSQRNTIYF.